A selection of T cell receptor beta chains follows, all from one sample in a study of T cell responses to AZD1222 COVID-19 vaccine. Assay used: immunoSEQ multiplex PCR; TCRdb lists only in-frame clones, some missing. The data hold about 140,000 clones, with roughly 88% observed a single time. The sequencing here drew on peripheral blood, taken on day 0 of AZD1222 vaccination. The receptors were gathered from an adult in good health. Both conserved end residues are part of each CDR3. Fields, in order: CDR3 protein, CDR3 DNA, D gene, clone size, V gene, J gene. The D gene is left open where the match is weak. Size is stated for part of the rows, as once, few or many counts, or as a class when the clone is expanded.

cdr3_aa: CATSDGDLGGELFF
cdr3_nt: TGTGCCACCAGTGATGGGGACCTTGGCGGGGAGCTGTTTTTT
d_call: .
clone_size: .
v_call: TRBV24-1
j_call: TRBJ2-2

cdr3_aa: CASSLLRDRGHYGYTF
cdr3_nt: TGTGCCAGCAGTCTCCTAAGGGACAGGGGGCACTATGGCTACACCTTC
d_call: TRBD1
clone_size: many
v_call: TRBV28
j_call: TRBJ1-2

cdr3_aa: CSVVAGNSNQPQHF
cdr3_nt: TGCAGCGTTGTTGCAGGGAATAGCAATCAGCCCCAGCATTTT
d_call: .
clone_size: .
v_call: TRBV29-1
j_call: TRBJ1-5

cdr3_aa: CASSSLHRDRGYEQYF
cdr3_nt: TGTGCCAGCAGTTCCCTTCACCGGGACAGGGGCTACGAGCAGTACTTC
d_call: TRBD1
clone_size: once
v_call: TRBV28
j_call: TRBJ2-7

cdr3_aa: CASIGNGAEAFF
cdr3_nt: TGTGCCAGCATCGGAAATGGAGCTGAAGCTTTCTTT
d_call: .
clone_size: .
v_call: TRBV12-3/TRBV12-4
j_call: TRBJ1-1

cdr3_aa: CASSGMTSDTDTQYF
cdr3_nt: TGTGCCAGTTCCGGGATGACGAGTGACACAGATACGCAGTATTTT
d_call: .
clone_size: .
v_call: TRBV19
j_call: TRBJ2-3

cdr3_aa: CASSPHRGLNTGELFF
cdr3_nt: TGCGCCAGCAGCCCTCACAGGGGCCTCAACACCGGGGAGCTGTTTTTT
d_call: TRBD1
clone_size: .
v_call: TRBV4-3
j_call: TRBJ2-2

cdr3_aa: CAISGQQNTEAFF
cdr3_nt: TGTGCCATCAGCGGACAGCAAAACACTGAAGCTTTCTTT
d_call: .
clone_size: .
v_call: TRBV10-3
j_call: TRBJ1-1

cdr3_aa: CASSQGGRETQYF
cdr3_nt: TGCGCCAGCAGCCAAGGGGGGCGCGAGACCCAGTACTTC
d_call: .
clone_size: .
v_call: TRBV4-1
j_call: TRBJ2-5

cdr3_aa: CASSFGLAGGPDSDTQYF
cdr3_nt: TGTGCCAGCAGCTTCGGACTAGCGGGAGGGCCTGATTCAGATACGCAGTATTTT
d_call: TRBD2
clone_size: .
v_call: TRBV7-3
j_call: TRBJ2-3

cdr3_aa: CASSPPTGLAKNIQYF
cdr3_nt: TGTGCCAGCAGCCCTCCGACAGGGTTAGCCAAAAACATTCAGTACTTC
d_call: TRBD1
clone_size: .
v_call: TRBV7-9
j_call: TRBJ2-4

cdr3_aa: CASRSAQGAQGYTF
cdr3_nt: TGTGCCAGCAGGTCTGCACAGGGGGCGCAGGGCTACACCTTC
d_call: TRBD1
clone_size: .
v_call: TRBV6-4
j_call: TRBJ1-2

cdr3_aa: CASSLALVLAGNEQFF
cdr3_nt: TGTGCCAGCAGCTTAGCCCTCGTACTAGCGGGAAATGAGCAGTTCTTC
d_call: TRBD2
clone_size: .
v_call: TRBV11-3
j_call: TRBJ2-1

cdr3_aa: CASSWRTSENEKLFF
cdr3_nt: TGTGCCAGCAGCTGGCGAACTAGCGAGAATGAAAAACTGTTTTTT
d_call: .
clone_size: .
v_call: TRBV7-2
j_call: TRBJ1-4

cdr3_aa: CASTASGERYEQYF
cdr3_nt: TGTGCCAGCACCGCGTCAGGGGAAAGATACGAGCAGTACTTC
d_call: .
clone_size: .
v_call: TRBV6-5
j_call: TRBJ2-7

cdr3_aa: CASSRRLAGGTGELFF
cdr3_nt: TGTGCCAGCAGCCGTCGACTAGCAGGGGGGACCGGGGAGCTGTTTTTT
d_call: .
clone_size: .
v_call: TRBV14
j_call: TRBJ2-2

cdr3_aa: CASRLSGANVLTF
cdr3_nt: TGTGCCAGCAGGCTCTCTGGGGCCAACGTCCTGACTTTC
d_call: .
clone_size: few
v_call: TRBV6-5
j_call: TRBJ2-6

cdr3_aa: CASSPETSGPLHF
cdr3_nt: TGCGCCAGCAGCCCGGAGACTTCGGGGCCCCTCCACTTT
d_call: .
clone_size: .
v_call: TRBV5-1
j_call: TRBJ1-6

cdr3_aa: CASSLNLNYGYTF
cdr3_nt: TGTGCCAGCAGTCTTAATCTCAACTATGGCTACACCTTC
d_call: .
clone_size: few
v_call: TRBV11-1
j_call: TRBJ1-2

cdr3_aa: CASSPRTVSGNTIYF
cdr3_nt: TGTGCCAGCAGCCCTAGGACAGTCTCTGGAAACACCATATATTTT
d_call: .
clone_size: .
v_call: TRBV14
j_call: TRBJ1-3

cdr3_aa: CASSQERAGPTEAFF
cdr3_nt: TGTGCCAGCAGCCAAGAGCGGGCAGGCCCCACTGAAGCTTTCTTT
d_call: .
clone_size: .
v_call: TRBV3-1/TRBV3-2
j_call: TRBJ1-1

cdr3_aa: CASSLEGQGAHFNTDTQYF
cdr3_nt: TGTGCCAGCAGCTTGGAGGGACAGGGGGCGCACTTTAACACAGATACGCAGTATTTT
d_call: TRBD1
clone_size: .
v_call: TRBV5-6
j_call: TRBJ2-3

cdr3_aa: CASSIGSSTNEKLFF
cdr3_nt: TGTGCCAGTAGTATCGGGAGTTCAACTAATGAAAAACTGTTTTTT
d_call: .
clone_size: once
v_call: TRBV19
j_call: TRBJ1-4

cdr3_aa: CASSFSRDSNQPQHF
cdr3_nt: TGTGCCAGCAGTTTCTCCAGGGATAGCAATCAGCCCCAGCATTTT
d_call: .
clone_size: .
v_call: TRBV27
j_call: TRBJ1-5

cdr3_aa: CAISPGQPNTGELFF
cdr3_nt: TGTGCCATCAGTCCGGGACAGCCAAACACCGGGGAGCTGTTTTTT
d_call: TRBD1
clone_size: .
v_call: TRBV10-3
j_call: TRBJ2-2

cdr3_aa: CASSPTWTGNTEAFF
cdr3_nt: TGTGCCAGCAGCCCGACGTGGACAGGGAACACTGAAGCTTTCTTT
d_call: TRBD1
clone_size: .
v_call: TRBV3-1/TRBV3-2
j_call: TRBJ1-1

cdr3_aa: CASSLRTGGDTGELFF
cdr3_nt: TGTGCCAGCAGCCTACGGACAGGGGGGGACACCGGGGAGCTGTTTTTT
d_call: .
clone_size: once
v_call: TRBV21-1
j_call: TRBJ2-2

cdr3_aa: CASSPPRQGRYNEQFF
cdr3_nt: TGTGCCAGCAGCCCCCCCAGACAGGGACGATACAATGAGCAGTTCTTC
d_call: TRBD1
clone_size: .
v_call: TRBV7-2
j_call: TRBJ2-1

cdr3_aa: CASSPEGQGVYGYTF
cdr3_nt: TGTGCCAGCTCACCAGAGGGACAGGGTGTATATGGCTACACCTTC
d_call: TRBD1
clone_size: .
v_call: TRBV18
j_call: TRBJ1-2

cdr3_aa: CASSAGGPSWSYEQYF
cdr3_nt: TGTGCCAGCAGTGCAGGGGGGCCTAGCTGGAGCTACGAGCAGTACTTC
d_call: .
clone_size: .
v_call: TRBV9
j_call: TRBJ2-7

cdr3_aa: CASSQERTSSAGEETQYF
cdr3_nt: TGTGCCAGCAGCCAAGAGAGGACCTCCTCGGCGGGAGAAGAGACCCAGTACTTC
d_call: TRBD2
clone_size: .
v_call: TRBV3-1/TRBV3-2
j_call: TRBJ2-5

cdr3_aa: CASSWKESYGYTF
cdr3_nt: TGTGCCAGCAGCTGGAAAGAATCCTATGGCTACACCTTC
d_call: .
clone_size: .
v_call: TRBV7-9
j_call: TRBJ1-2

cdr3_aa: CASPHRGLAPGTYNEQFF
cdr3_nt: TGTGCCAGCCCCCACAGGGGCCTTGCCCCGGGGACCTACAATGAGCAGTTCTTC
d_call: TRBD1
clone_size: .
v_call: TRBV7-9
j_call: TRBJ2-1

cdr3_aa: CATLGLSGNTIYF
cdr3_nt: TGTGCCACTCTTGGGCTCTCTGGAAACACCATATATTTT
d_call: .
clone_size: once
v_call: TRBV6-5
j_call: TRBJ1-3

cdr3_aa: CASRPGQGEGEQYF
cdr3_nt: TGTGCCAGCAGACCCGGACAGGGTGAGGGGGAGCAGTACTTC
d_call: TRBD1
clone_size: .
v_call: TRBV6-6
j_call: TRBJ2-7

cdr3_aa: CASSQNRVFGGSNQPQHF
cdr3_nt: TGTGCCAGCAGCCAAAACAGGGTCTTTGGTGGGAGCAATCAGCCCCAGCATTTT
d_call: .
clone_size: .
v_call: TRBV7-2
j_call: TRBJ1-5

cdr3_aa: CASSQAGLAGSNEQYF
cdr3_nt: TGCGCCAGCAGCCAGGCTGGACTAGCGGGATCCAACGAGCAGTACTTC
d_call: TRBD2
clone_size: .
v_call: TRBV4-1
j_call: TRBJ2-7

cdr3_aa: CASQEPTEAFF
cdr3_nt: TGTGCCTCACAGGAGCCCACTGAAGCTTTCTTT
d_call: .
clone_size: .
v_call: TRBV3-1/TRBV3-2
j_call: TRBJ1-1

cdr3_aa: CASSTGNTEAFF
cdr3_nt: TGTGCCAGCAGTACGGGGAACACTGAAGCTTTCTTT
d_call: .
clone_size: .
v_call: TRBV6-5
j_call: TRBJ1-1

cdr3_aa: CASSYGTPQETQYF
cdr3_nt: TGTGCCAGCAGTTACGGGACACCCCAAGAGACCCAGTACTTC
d_call: .
clone_size: .
v_call: TRBV6-5
j_call: TRBJ2-5